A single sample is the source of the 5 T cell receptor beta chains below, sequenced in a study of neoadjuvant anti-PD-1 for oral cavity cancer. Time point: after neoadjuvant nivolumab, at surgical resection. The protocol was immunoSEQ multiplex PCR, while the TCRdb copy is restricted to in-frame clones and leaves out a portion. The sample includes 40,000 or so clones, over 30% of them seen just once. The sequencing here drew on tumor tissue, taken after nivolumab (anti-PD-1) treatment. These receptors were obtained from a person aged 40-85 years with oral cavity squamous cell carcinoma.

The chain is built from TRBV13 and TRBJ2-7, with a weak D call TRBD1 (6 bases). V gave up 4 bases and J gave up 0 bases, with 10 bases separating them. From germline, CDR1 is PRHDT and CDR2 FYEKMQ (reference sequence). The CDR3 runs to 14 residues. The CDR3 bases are TGTGCCAGCAGCTCCGGGACACTCTCCTACGAGCAGTACTTC. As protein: CASSSGTLSYEQYF.

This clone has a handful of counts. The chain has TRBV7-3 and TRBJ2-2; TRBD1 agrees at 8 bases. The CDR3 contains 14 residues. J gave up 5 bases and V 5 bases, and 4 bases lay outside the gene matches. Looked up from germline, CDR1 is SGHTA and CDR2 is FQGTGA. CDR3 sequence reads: CASSPRGPTGELFF. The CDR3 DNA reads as TGTGCCAGCAGCCCCAGGGGGCCAACCGGGGAGCTGTTTTTT.

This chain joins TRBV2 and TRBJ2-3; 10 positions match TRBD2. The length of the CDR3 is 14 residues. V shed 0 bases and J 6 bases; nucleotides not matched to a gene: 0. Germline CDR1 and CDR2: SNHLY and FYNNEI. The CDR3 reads CASSEATSGDTQYF. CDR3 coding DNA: TGTGCCAGCAGTGAAGCGACTAGCGGGGATACGCAGTATTTT.

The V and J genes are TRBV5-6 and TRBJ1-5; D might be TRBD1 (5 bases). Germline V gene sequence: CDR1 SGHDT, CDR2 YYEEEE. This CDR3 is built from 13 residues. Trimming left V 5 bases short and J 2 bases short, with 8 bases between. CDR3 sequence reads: CASSSTGNQPQHF. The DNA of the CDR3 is TGTGCCAGCAGTTCGACAGGCAATCAGCCCCAGCATTTT. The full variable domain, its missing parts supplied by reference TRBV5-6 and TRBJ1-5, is DAGVTQSPTHLIKTRGQQVTLRCSPKSGHDTVSWYQQALGQGPQFIFQYYEEEERQRGNFPDRFSGHQFPNYSSELNVNALLLGDSALYLCASSSTGNQPQHFGDGTRLSIL.

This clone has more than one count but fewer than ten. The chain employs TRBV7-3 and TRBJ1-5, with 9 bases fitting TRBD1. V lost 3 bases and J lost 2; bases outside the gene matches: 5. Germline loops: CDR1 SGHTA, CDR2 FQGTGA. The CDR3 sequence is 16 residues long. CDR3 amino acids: CASSFNDRGCNQPQHF. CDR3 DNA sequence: TGTGCCAGCAGCTTCAATGACAGGGGGTGCAATCAGCCCCAGCATTTT.